These 19 T cell receptor beta chains originate from one sample sequenced in a study of blood T cell repertoires in COVID-19. Using immunoSEQ multiplex PCR, the repertoire was profiled, and TCRdb retains in-frame clones only, with some absent. The sample lists 150,000 to 200,000 clones; 75% to 90% were seen once. The sample was peripheral blood. The receptors here all came from a woman in her 70s with COVID-19, enrolled during active disease.

In regard to this clone: In the same sample, other DNA sequences code for this CDR3. V and J are TRBV18 and TRBJ1-1; 9 bases are shared with TRBD1. V shed 3 bases, J shed 1 base, and the junction held 6 bases outside the gene matches. This CDR3 has 16 residues. Germline V gene data show CDR1 as KGHSH and CDR2 as LQKENI. This CDR3 is CASSPGQGLRNTEAFF. For the CDR3, the DNA is TGTGCCAGCTCACCGGGACAGGGACTGAGGAACACTGAAGCTTTCTTT.

This rearrangement joins TRBV28 to TRBJ1-5; 7 bases line up with TRBD1. Germline loops: CDR1 MDHEN, CDR2 SYDVKM. The CDR3 has 14 residues. J lost 3 bases, V lost 6 bases, and 5 bases had no gene match. The CDR3 is CASSTTGNNQPQHF. The CDR3 DNA sequence: TGTGCCAGCAGCACGACAGGGAACAATCAGCCCCAGCATTTT. Supplemented by reference TRBV28 and TRBJ1-5, the full variable domain reads DVKVTQSSRYLVKRTGEKVFLECVQDMDHENMFWYRQDPGLGLRLIYFSYDVKMKEKGDIPEGYSVSREKKERFSLILESASTNQTSMYLCASSTTGNNQPQHFGDGTRLSIL.

This clone was recorded only once. The chain joins TRBV5-1 to TRBJ2-3; 7 bases map to TRBD2. The CDR3 spans 16 residues. The germline V gene encodes CDR1 SGHRS and CDR2 YFSETQ. Trimming took 0 bases from V and 0 from J; bases not matched to a gene: 4. DNA for the CDR3: TGCGCCAGCAGCTTGGTTTTTAGCGGGAGCACAGATACGCAGTATTTT. Its protein product is CASSLVFSGSTDTQYF.

The chain couples TRBV3-1 (or the pseudogene TRBV3-2) to TRBJ2-7; TRBD2 agrees at 8 bases. The junction had 1 base not matched to a gene; V was cut back by 1 base and J by 2 bases. The CDR3 consists of 14 residues. The germline gives CDR1 LGHDT, CDR2 YNNKEL (reference sequence). The CDR3 coding sequence is TGTGCCAGCAGCCAAGCCGGGAGGGCCTACGAGCAGTACTTC. Translating gives CASSQAGRAYEQYF.

This clone showed up just a few times. V gene TRBV24-1 combines with J gene TRBJ2-3, with a possible D match to TRBD2 (5 bases). Between the trimmed V and J ends, which lost 6 bases and 0 bases, there was a span of 15 bases. The CDR3 sequence is 16 residues long. The germline CDR1 and CDR2 sequences are KGHDR and SFDVKD. In DNA, the CDR3 is TGTGCCACCAGTTTAAGAAAGGGCGGGAGCACAGATACGCAGTATTTT. Translated, it gives CATSLRKGGSTDTQYF.

V and J are TRBV30 and TRBJ1-4, with D possibly being TRBD1 (6 bases). Looked up from germline, CDR1 is GTSNPN and CDR2 is SVGIG (reference sequence). V was clipped by 5 bases and J by 6 bases, with 13 bases between them. The CDR3 contains 13 residues. CDR3 nucleotides: TGTGCCTGGCGGGACATTGGAGATGAAAAACTGTTTTTT. It yields the protein CAWRDIGDEKLFF. The full variable domain, rest sourced from reference TRBV30 and TRBJ1-4, is SQTIHQWPATLVQPVGSPLSLECTVEGTSNPNLYWYRQAAGRGLQLLFYSVGIGQISSEVPQNLSASRPQDRQFILSSKKLLLSDSGFYLCAWRDIGDEKLFFGSGTQLSVL.

The chain has TRBV19 and TRBJ1-5, with 8 positions matching TRBD1. CDR3 length: 14 amino acids. With 6 bases clipped from V and 4 bases from J, the junction kept 5 bases outside the gene matches. From germline, CDR1 is LNHDA and CDR2 SQIVND (reference sequence). Written as DNA, the CDR3 is TGTGCCAGTAGACAGGGGGGAGGTAATCAGCCCCAGCATTTT. This translates into CASRQGGGNQPQHF.

The chain employs TRBV3-1 (or the pseudogene TRBV3-2) and TRBJ2-4; D gene uncertain. The length of the CDR3 is 12 residues. V was clipped by 1 base and J by 11 bases, with 9 bases between them. CDR1 LGHDT and CDR2 YNNKEL come from the germline V gene (reference sequence). DNA of the CDR3: TGTGCCAGCAGCCAAGGAGGATTAGTTCAGTACTTC. Translation: CASSQGGLVQYF.

The genes are TRBV19 and TRBJ2-7, with 9 bases identical to TRBD2. V was clipped by 6 bases and J by 6 bases; unmatched bases: 9. This CDR3 region has 14 residues. CDR1 is LNHDA, CDR2 SQIVND, per germline (reference sequence). In DNA form, the CDR3 reads TGTGCCAGTAGACCGCGGGGGGGCTCTACCGAGCAGTACTTC. Protein product: CASRPRGGSTEQYF.

Only one count was recorded for this clone. The chain has TRBV7-9 and TRBJ2-7, with D unclear. V was shortened by 6 bases and J by 3 bases, with 9 bases between the two germline ends. This CDR3 comprises 12 residues. Per the germline V gene, CDR1 is SEHNR and CDR2 is FQNEAQ (reference sequence). The CDR3 DNA reads TGTGCCAGCAGTCCGGTCCGCTACGAGCAGTACTTC. Amino acid sequence: CASSPVRYEQYF.

In the case of this clone: At one of its ends the junction is not consistent with the germline gene, which may arise from a read error. The rearrangement uses TRBV7-2 and TRBJ1-6; 9 nucleotides match TRBD1. The length of the CDR3 is 15 residues. Germline-derived CDR1 and CDR2 are SGHTA and FQGNSA. CDR3 DNA sequence: TGTGCCAGCAGCTTAGTTGAATTTCCGGGACAGGGTTTGGTGTTT. Translating gives CASSLVEFPGQGLVF.

This sequence joins TRBV2 and TRBJ1-6, with TRBD1 matching 7 bases. After removal of 0 bases from V and 7 bases from J, the junction contained 3 bases not matched to a gene. This CDR3 comprises 15 residues. Germline V gene data show CDR1 as SNHLY and CDR2 as FYNNEI. CDR3 sequence reads: CASSEAGTVNSPLHF. Written as DNA, the CDR3 is TGTGCCAGCAGTGAAGCAGGGACAGTCAATTCACCCCTCCACTTT.

The chain is built from TRBV24-1 and TRBJ2-2, with D possibly matching TRBD1 (6 bases). Germline CDR1 KGHDR, CDR2 SFDVKD. The CDR3 is made up of 17 amino acids. Trimming stripped 3 bases from V and 1 base from J, with 14 bases between. The CDR3 nucleotides read TGTGCCACCAGTGATGGGATGAGCAGGGGGAACACCGGGGAGCTGTTTTTT. Protein: CATSDGMSRGNTGELFF.

Here the CDR3 DNA reads TGTGCCAGCAGCTTAGGGAGGACAGGGGTCACCGGGGAGCTGTTTTTT. It translates to CASSLGRTGVTGELFF. V is TRBV11-3 and J is TRBJ2-2, with 9 bases lining up with TRBD1. Germline trimming cut 1 base from V and 4 bases from J; bases unmatched to any gene: 4. The V gene's germline CDR1 is SGHNT and CDR2 YENEEA. The CDR3 has 16 amino acids.

This chain uses TRBV18 with TRBJ1-5; maybe TRBD1 (6 bases). The V end was cut by 4 bases, the J end by 5 bases, with 9 bases between. The CDR3 is 13 amino acids. Germline CDR1 is KGHSH and CDR2 is LQKENI. DNA of the CDR3: TGTGCCAGCTCACAGGACAGAGATCAGCCCCAGCATTTT. It translates to CASSQDRDQPQHF.

This clone was recorded once. The chain joins TRBV12-5 to TRBJ1-2, with unresolved D. V was cut by 4 bases and J by 4 bases, with 13 bases left in between. The germline gives CDR1 LGHNT, CDR2 FRNRAP. This CDR3 spans 14 amino acids. The CDR3 bases are TGTGCTAGTGGTTCCGCGGGCGGGCGCTATGGCTACACCTTC. Its protein is CASGSAGGRYGYTF.

The chain uses TRBV29-1 and TRBJ2-4; 10 nucleotides align to TRBD2. Trimming cost V 1 base and J 9 bases; bases outside gene matches: 9. CDR3 length equals 15 residues. Germline CDR1 reads SQVTM; CDR2 reads ANQGSEA. The CDR3: CSVEGSSGSVGIQYF. The CDR3 DNA reads as TGCAGCGTTGAAGGGTCTAGCGGGAGTGTCGGCATTCAGTACTTC. Using reference TRBV29-1 and TRBJ2-4 for the parts outside the CDR3, the full variable domain is SAVISQKPSRDICQRGTSLTIQCQVDSQVTMMFWYRQQPGQSLTLIATANQGSEATYESGFVIDKFPISRPNLTFSTLTVSNMSPEDSSIYLCSVEGSSGSVGIQYFGAGTRLSVL.

This sequence joins TRBV27 and TRBJ2-1, with 15 bases identical to TRBD2. V gave up 1 base and J gave up 8 bases; unmatched junction bases: 12. Per the germline V gene, CDR1 is MNHEY and CDR2 is SMNVEV (reference sequence). There are 19 residues in the CDR3. The CDR3 DNA reads as TGTGCCAGCAGTTTATTTTCGGGACTAGCGGGAGGAATGGTCGATGAGCAGTTCTTC. This gives the protein CASSLFSGLAGGMVDEQFF.

This clone was recorded a few times. This chain links TRBV7-9 with TRBJ2-7; the match to TRBD2 covers 13 bases. CDR1 is SEHNR and CDR2 is FQNEAQ in the germline V gene (reference sequence). The CDR3 covers 13 residues. The junction had 7 bases not matched to a gene; V was cut back by 5 bases and J by 12 bases. CDR3 sequence: CASSQMGLAGPYF. CDR3 sequence (DNA): TGTGCCAGCAGCCAAATGGGACTAGCGGGACCGTACTTC.